The 20 T cell receptor beta chains given below trace back to one sample, sequenced in a study of cytomegalovirus exposure and HLA in healthy donors. Researchers ran the PCR with 60 Vbeta and 13 Jbeta primers. The repertoire was sequenced with immunoSEQ multiplex PCR; TCRdb's copy has only in-frame clones and lacks some. The table lists 70,000 or so clones, with roughly 2.4% in the top ten. Material: PBMCs. The receptors were gathered from a female donor in good health and CMV-seropositive.

The V gene is TRBV2, the J gene TRBJ2-4; 13 nucleotides line up with TRBD2. Looked up from germline, CDR1 is SNHLY and CDR2 is FYNNEI. The J segment lost 16 bases and the V segment lost 4 bases, leaving 13 bases of the junction unmatched. The CDR3 length is 15 residues. CDR3 bases: TGTGCCAGCAGTGCCCGGACTAGCGGGGGCCCCGTTCGTTACTTC. This gives the protein CASSARTSGGPVRYF.

This chain connects TRBV5-6 to TRBJ1-1; D uncertain. The germline CDR1 and CDR2 sequences are SGHDT and YYEEEE. Trimming took 4 bases from V and 4 from J, leaving 11 bases between them. The CDR3 has 13 amino acids. Written as DNA, the CDR3 is TGTGCCAGCAGCCCTCCGTCCGGCACTGAAGCTTTCTTT. Residues: CASSPPSGTEAFF.

The chain employs TRBV19 and TRBJ2-2; 7 bases align to TRBD2. V lost 6 bases, J lost 5 bases, and 9 bases stayed unmatched. Germline loops: CDR1 LNHDA, CDR2 SQIVND (reference sequence). The CDR3 has 15 residues. CDR3 sequence reads: CASRNVAGVTGELFF. The CDR3 bases are TGTGCCAGTAGGAATGTGGCGGGAGTTACCGGGGAGCTGTTTTTT. Combining the CDR3 with reference TRBV19 and TRBJ2-2 gives the whole variable domain DGGITQSPKYLFRKEGQNVTLSCEQNLNHDAMYWYRQDPGQGLRLIYYSQIVNDFQKGDIAEGYSVSREKKESFPLTVTSAQKNPTAFYLCASRNVAGVTGELFFGEGSRLTVL.

The chain recombines TRBV4-1 with TRBJ2-2; TRBD1 matches 12 bases. The junction had 6 bases not matched to a gene; V was cut back by 4 bases and J by 6 bases. The CDR3 consists of 16 residues. Germline values: CDR1 MGHRA, CDR2 YSYEKL. The CDR3 sequence: CASSRTGQGAAGELFF. For the CDR3, the DNA is TGCGCCAGCAGCCGGACGGGACAGGGGGCCGCCGGGGAGCTGTTTTTT.

CDR3 DNA sequence: TGTGCCAGCAGCCAAGATTCCGGAGACTACTATGGCTACACCTTC. Translating it yields CASSQDSGDYYGYTF. V gene TRBV4-2 combines with J gene TRBJ1-2; D is ambiguous. The germline V gene encodes CDR1 LGHNA and CDR2 YNFKEQ. The CDR3 sequence is 15 residues long. Between the trimmed V and J ends, which lost 0 bases and 3 bases, there was a span of 11 bases.

The rearrangement uses TRBV25-1 and TRBJ2-7, with D perhaps matching TRBD1 (5 bases). V gave up 5 bases and J gave up 3 bases, with 8 bases separating them. The CDR3 runs 12 residues. The germline V gene encodes CDR1 MGHDK and CDR2 SYGVNS. CDR3 bases: TGTGCCAGCAGTCCCGACAGCTACGAGCAGTACTTC. Its translation is CASSPDSYEQYF.

The chain uses TRBV7-2 and TRBJ1-2, with a weak D call TRBD1 (6 bases). This CDR3 is 14 amino acids long. In germline, CDR1 is SGHTA, CDR2 FQGNSA. V gave up 1 base and J gave up 4 bases, with 10 bases separating them. The DNA of the CDR3 is TGTGCCAGCAGCTTAGGGGGGGGGCCCTATGGCTACACCTTC. Translation: CASSLGGGPYGYTF.

This chain links TRBV7-2 with TRBJ2-3; D is perhaps TRBD2 (5 bases). From germline, CDR1 is SGHTA and CDR2 FQGNSA. Trimming cost V 4 bases and J 4 bases, with 12 bases left between them. The CDR3 length is 14 residues. CDR3 protein: CASSSRGQADTQYF. The CDR3 DNA follows: TGTGCCAGCAGCTCCCGAGGGCAGGCAGATACGCAGTATTTT.

Notes on this clone: The germline gene is not matched at one end of the junction; a read error may be the cause. The chain joins TRBV7-7 to TRBJ2-1, with 9 bases identical to TRBD1. Germline loops: CDR1 SSHAT, CDR2 FNYEAQ (reference sequence). This CDR3 contains 15 residues. Here the CDR3 DNA reads TGTGCTAGCAGCCGGACAGGGGCTACCTACAATGAGCAGTTCTTC. Translation gives CASSRTGATYNEQFF.

The V and J genes are TRBV5-1 and TRBJ1-4; 8 nucleotides align to TRBD1. The CDR3 runs to 15 residues. Trimming cost V 1 base and J 6 bases; bases outside gene matches: 5. Germline assignment: CDR1 SGHRS and CDR2 YFSETQ. The CDR3 loop reads CASSLLDRGDEKLFF. CDR3 nucleotides: TGCGCCAGCAGCTTGCTCGACAGGGGCGATGAAAAACTGTTTTTT.

This sequence joins TRBV29-1 and TRBJ2-3; the match to TRBD2 covers 15 bases. The CDR3 consists of 15 residues. Germline CDR1 is SQVTM and CDR2 is ANQGSEA. The V and J ends lost 3 bases and 3 bases, in that order; junction bases with no gene match: 1. The CDR3 region is CSVDGTSGGTDTQYF. CDR3 nucleotides: TGCAGCGTTGACGGGACTAGCGGGGGGACAGATACGCAGTATTTT.

The chain links TRBV11-3 to TRBJ2-1, with 8 bases aligning to TRBD2. V gave up 5 bases and J gave up 6 bases; unmatched junction bases: 12. Per the germline V gene, CDR1 is SGHNT and CDR2 is YENEEA. The CDR3 has 16 amino acids. The CDR3 region is CASSQGLAGQINEQFF. The CDR3 DNA is TGTGCCAGCAGCCAAGGGTTAGCGGGGCAGATCAATGAGCAGTTCTTC.

The chain recombines TRBV6-1 with TRBJ2-5; 8 nucleotides agree with TRBD1. This CDR3 is built from 15 residues. Trimming took 4 bases from V and 5 from J; bases not matched to a gene: 9. From germline, CDR1 is MNHNS and CDR2 SASEGT. This CDR3 is CASSVSAGGGETQYF. The CDR3 coding sequence is TGTGCCAGCAGTGTGAGCGCAGGGGGCGGCGAGACCCAGTACTTC.

The chain employs TRBV4-2 and TRBJ1-1; maybe TRBD1 (5 bases). V lost 1 base, J lost 4 bases, and 10 bases lay in between. This CDR3 has 14 residues. In germline, CDR1 is LGHNA, CDR2 YNFKEQ. CDR3 DNA: TGTGCCAGCAGCCAAGCCGGTCAGGGCACTGAAGCTTTCTTT. Protein sequence: CASSQAGQGTEAFF.

This chain connects TRBV6-1 to TRBJ1-1, with D possibly matching TRBD1 (5 bases). V was cut by 10 bases and J by 1 base, with 13 bases left in between. The CDR3 contains 13 residues. Germline V gene lookup returns CDR1 MNHNS and CDR2 SASEGT. The CDR3 reads CATQDGQNTEAFF. The CDR3, as DNA: TGTGCCACTCAGGATGGACAGAACACTGAAGCTTTCTTT.

The chain links TRBV7-2 to TRBJ2-5, with D perhaps TRBD2 (6 bases). Judging by the DNA end, TRBJ2-7 fits better; the J call may be wrong. This CDR3 region has 14 residues. Germline V gene sequence: CDR1 SGHTA, CDR2 FQGNSA. The CDR3 is CASSRGPGDYEQYF. DNA of the CDR3: TGTGCCAGCAGCCGAGGTCCGGGGGACTACGAGCAGTACTTC.

V is TRBV7-9 and J is TRBJ1-5; 7 bases align to TRBD1. This CDR3 has 18 residues. V shed 4 bases and J 0 bases; nucleotides not matched to a gene: 12. Germline CDR1 reads SEHNR; CDR2 reads FQNEAQ (reference sequence). The CDR3 is CASSSSPGDRLSNQPQHF. CDR3 coding DNA: TGTGCCAGCAGCTCCTCCCCGGGGGACAGACTTAGCAATCAGCCCCAGCATTTT.

V and J are TRBV30 and TRBJ2-3, with D unresolved. Germline CDR1 reads GTSNPN; CDR2 reads SVGIG (reference sequence). This CDR3 has 13 amino acids. V gave up 1 base and J gave up 5 bases, with 10 bases separating them. CDR3 sequence reads: CAWSGSDGDTQYF. In DNA form, the CDR3 reads TGTGCCTGGAGTGGAAGCGACGGAGATACGCAGTATTTT. Using reference TRBV30 and TRBJ2-3 for the parts outside the CDR3, the full variable domain is SQTIHQWPATLVQPVGSPLSLECTVEGTSNPNLYWYRQAAGRGLQLLFYSVGIGQISSEVPQNLSASRPQDRQFILSSKKLLLSDSGFYLCAWSGSDGDTQYFGPGTRLTVL.

The J gene is TRBJ2-7, the V gene TRBV11-2; 9 bases fit TRBD1. Trimming removed 0 bases from V and 1 base from J; junction bases left unmatched: 4. The CDR3 sequence is 16 residues long. Germline V CDR1 and CDR2: SGHAT, FQNNGV. The CDR3 region has the DNA TGTGCCAGCAGCTTAGAGGGACAGGGTATATCCTACGAGCAGTACTTC. This codes for CASSLEGQGISYEQYF.

The chain employs TRBV29-1 and TRBJ1-4; 7 nucleotides line up with TRBD1. Trimming cost V 7 bases and J 5 bases; bases outside gene matches: 4. Germline V gene sequence: CDR1 SQVTM, CDR2 ANQGSEA. The CDR3 length is 12 residues. As DNA, the CDR3 is TGCAGCGGGACAGGTACAAATGAAAAACTGTTTTTT. This codes for CSGTGTNEKLFF.